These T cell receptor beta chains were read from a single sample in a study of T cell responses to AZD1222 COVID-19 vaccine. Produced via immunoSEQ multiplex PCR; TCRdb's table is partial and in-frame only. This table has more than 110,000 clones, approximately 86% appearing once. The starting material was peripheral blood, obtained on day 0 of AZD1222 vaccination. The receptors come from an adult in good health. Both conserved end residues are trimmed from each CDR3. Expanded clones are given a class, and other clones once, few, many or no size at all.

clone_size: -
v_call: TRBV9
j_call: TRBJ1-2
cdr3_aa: ASSPDGGGGYT

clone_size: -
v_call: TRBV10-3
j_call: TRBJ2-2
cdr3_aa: AISDREGRTGELF

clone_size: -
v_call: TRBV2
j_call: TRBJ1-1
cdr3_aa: ASSGDKGQSNTEAF

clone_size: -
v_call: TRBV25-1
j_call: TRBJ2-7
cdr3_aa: ASGRTAYEQY

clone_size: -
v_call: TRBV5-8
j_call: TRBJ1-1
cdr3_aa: ASSLGQGFTEAF

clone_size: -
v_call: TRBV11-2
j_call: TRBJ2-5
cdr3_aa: ASSRQETQY

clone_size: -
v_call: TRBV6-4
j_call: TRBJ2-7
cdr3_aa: ASSDSDGGEQY

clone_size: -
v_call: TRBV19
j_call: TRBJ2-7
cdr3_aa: ASRPSFFHEQY

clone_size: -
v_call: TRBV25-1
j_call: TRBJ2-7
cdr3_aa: ASSGDSYEQY

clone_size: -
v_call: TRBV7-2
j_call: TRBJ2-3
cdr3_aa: ASSLALAGGGGADTQY

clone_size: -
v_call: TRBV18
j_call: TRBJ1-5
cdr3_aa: ASSPSTGYNQPQH

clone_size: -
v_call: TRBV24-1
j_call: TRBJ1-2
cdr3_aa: ATSDSNLNGYT

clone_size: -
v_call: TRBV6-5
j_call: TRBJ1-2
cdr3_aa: ASIKANYGYT

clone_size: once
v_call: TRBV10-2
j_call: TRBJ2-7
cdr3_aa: ASSYPEGRTYEQY

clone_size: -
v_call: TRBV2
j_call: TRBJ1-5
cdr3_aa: ASSEGLGQGNQPQH

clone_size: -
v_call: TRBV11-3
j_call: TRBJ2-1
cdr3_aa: ASSLVSNEQF

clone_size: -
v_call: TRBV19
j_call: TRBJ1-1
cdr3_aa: ASSIGRTEAF

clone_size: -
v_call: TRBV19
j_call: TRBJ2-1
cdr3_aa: ASSMGTSRVLYNEQF

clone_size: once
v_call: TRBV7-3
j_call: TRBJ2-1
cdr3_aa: ASSLNSQVGNEQF

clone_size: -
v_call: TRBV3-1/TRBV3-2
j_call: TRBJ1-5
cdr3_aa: ASSQTTGRRNQPQH

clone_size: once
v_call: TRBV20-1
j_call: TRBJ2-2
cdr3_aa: SASFGGQNTGELF

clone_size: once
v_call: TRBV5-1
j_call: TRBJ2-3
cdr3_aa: ASTSSLAGEDTQY

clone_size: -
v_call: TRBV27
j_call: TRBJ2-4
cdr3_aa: ASSFSDRGYIQY

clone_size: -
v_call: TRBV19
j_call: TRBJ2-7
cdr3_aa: ASSAGGQVEQY

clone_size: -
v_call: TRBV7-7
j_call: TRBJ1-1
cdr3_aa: ASTPLSGVDEAF

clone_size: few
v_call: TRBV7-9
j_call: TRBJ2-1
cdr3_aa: ASSPPGDPVNEQF

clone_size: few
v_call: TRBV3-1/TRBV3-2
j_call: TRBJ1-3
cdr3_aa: ASSPSRTGNTIY

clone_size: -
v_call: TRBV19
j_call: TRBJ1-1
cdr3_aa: ASGRNTEAF

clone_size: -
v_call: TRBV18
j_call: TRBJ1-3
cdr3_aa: ASSPAGAGNTIY

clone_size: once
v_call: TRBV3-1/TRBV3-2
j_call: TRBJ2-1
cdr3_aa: ASSQYSLAGESNEQF

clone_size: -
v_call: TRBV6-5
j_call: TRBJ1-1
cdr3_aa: ASSYSGQGNTEAF

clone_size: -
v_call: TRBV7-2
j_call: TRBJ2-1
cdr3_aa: ASRPPGLESYNEQF

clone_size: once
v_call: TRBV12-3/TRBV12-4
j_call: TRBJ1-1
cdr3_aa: ASSLFGLDEAF

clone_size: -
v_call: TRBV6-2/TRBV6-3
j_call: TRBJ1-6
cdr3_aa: ASSYRRSSYNSPLH

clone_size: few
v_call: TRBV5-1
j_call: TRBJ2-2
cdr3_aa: ASSFQGDTGELF

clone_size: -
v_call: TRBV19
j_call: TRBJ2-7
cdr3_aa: ASSIWETSGGYEQY

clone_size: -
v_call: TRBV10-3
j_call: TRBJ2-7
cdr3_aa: AISEAFSYEQY

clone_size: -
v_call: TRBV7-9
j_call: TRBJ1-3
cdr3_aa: ASSPNIRGGNTIY

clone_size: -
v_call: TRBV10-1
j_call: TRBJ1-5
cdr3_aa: ASSEGGGNQPQH

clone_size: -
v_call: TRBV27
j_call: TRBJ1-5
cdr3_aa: ASNVRRGVQPQH

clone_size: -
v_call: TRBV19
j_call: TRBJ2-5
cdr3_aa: ASNHRGDRETQY

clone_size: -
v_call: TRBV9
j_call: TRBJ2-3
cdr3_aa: ASSVVSGDTQY

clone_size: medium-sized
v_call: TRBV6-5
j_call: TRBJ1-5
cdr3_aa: ASSYIKGQPQH

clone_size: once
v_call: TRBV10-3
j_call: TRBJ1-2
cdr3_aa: AISEHTGTNSYGYT